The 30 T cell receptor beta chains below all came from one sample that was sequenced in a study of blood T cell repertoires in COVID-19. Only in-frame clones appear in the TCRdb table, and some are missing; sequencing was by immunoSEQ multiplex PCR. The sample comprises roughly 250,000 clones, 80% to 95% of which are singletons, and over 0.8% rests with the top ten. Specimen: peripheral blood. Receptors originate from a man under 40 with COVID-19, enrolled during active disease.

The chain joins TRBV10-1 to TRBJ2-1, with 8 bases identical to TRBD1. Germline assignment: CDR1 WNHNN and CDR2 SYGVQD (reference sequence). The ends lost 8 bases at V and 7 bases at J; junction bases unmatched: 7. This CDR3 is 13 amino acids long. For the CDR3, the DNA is TGCGCCAGCGGACAGGGAATCAGGAATGAGCAGTTCTTC. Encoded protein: CASGQGIRNEQFF.

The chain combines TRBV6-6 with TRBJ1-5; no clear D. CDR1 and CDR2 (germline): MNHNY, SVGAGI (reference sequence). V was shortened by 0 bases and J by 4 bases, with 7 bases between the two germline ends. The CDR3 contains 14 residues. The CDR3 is CASSYSEQNQPQHF. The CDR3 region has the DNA TGTGCCAGCAGTTACTCAGAGCAAAATCAGCCCCAGCATTTT.

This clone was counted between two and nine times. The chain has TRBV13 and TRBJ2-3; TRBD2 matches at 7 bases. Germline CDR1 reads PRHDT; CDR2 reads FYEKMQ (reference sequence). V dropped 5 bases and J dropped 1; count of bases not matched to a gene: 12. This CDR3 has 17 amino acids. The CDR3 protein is CASSLRLARVGTDTQYF. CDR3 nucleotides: TGTGCCAGCAGCCTCCGACTAGCAAGGGTGGGCACAGATACGCAGTATTTT. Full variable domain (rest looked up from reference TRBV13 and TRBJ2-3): AAGVIQSPRHLIKEKRETATLKCYPIPRHDTVYWYQQGPGQDPQFLISFYEKMQSDKGSIPDRFSAQQFSDYHSELNMSSLELGDSALYFCASSLRLARVGTDTQYFGPGTRLTVL.

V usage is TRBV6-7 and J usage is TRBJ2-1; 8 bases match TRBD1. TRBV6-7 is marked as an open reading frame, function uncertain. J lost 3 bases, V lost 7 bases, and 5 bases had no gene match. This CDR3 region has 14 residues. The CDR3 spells CASTGQGRYNEQFF. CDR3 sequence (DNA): TGTGCCAGCACTGGACAGGGTCGCTACAATGAGCAGTTCTTC.

The CDR3 spells CASSAPDSNEKLFF. CDR3 sequence (DNA): TGTGCCAGCAGCGCCCCGGACAGTAATGAAAAACTGTTTTTT. The chain joins TRBV6-5 to TRBJ1-4; possibly TRBD1 for D (6 bases). Germline V CDR1 and CDR2: MNHEY, SVGAGI. The CDR3 has 14 amino acids. Trimming removed 6 bases at V and 4 bases at J, with 12 bases between.

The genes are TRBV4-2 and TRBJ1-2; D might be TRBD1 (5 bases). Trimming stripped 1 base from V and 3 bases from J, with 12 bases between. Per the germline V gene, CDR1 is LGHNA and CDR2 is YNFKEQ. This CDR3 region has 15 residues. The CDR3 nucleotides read TGTGCCAGCAGCCAAGGGGTCAGGGCAGACTATGGCTACACCTTC. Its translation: CASSQGVRADYGYTF.

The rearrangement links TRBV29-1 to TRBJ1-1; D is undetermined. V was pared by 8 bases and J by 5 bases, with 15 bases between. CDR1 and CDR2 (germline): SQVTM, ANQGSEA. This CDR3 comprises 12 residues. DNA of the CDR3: TGCAGCATACCAATTTCCGGTACTGAAGCTTTCTTT. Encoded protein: CSIPISGTEAFF.

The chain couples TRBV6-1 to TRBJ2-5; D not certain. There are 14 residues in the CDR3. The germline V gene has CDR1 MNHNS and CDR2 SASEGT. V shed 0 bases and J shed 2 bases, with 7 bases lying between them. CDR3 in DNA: TGTGCCAGCAGTGAAGCTATCCGGCAAGAGACCCAGTACTTC. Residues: CASSEAIRQETQYF.

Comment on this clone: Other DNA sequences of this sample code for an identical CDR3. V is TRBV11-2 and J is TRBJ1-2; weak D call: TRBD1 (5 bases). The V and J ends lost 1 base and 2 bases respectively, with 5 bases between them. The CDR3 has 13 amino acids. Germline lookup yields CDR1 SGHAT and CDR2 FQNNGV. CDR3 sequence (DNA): TGTGCCAGCAGCTTAGGGACAAACTATGGCTACACCTTC. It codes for CASSLGTNYGYTF.

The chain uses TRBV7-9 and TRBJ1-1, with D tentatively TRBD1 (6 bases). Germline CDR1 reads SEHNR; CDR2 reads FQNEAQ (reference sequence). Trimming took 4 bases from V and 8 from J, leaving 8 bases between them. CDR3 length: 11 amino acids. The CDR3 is CASSSGAEAFF. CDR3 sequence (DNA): TGTGCCAGCAGCTCAGGGGCCGAAGCTTTCTTT.

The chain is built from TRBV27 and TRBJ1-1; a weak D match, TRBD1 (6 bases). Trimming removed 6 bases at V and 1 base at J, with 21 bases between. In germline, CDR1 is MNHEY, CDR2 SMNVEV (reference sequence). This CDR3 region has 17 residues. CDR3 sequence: CASRSLNRDIPNTEAFF. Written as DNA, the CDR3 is TGTGCCAGCAGGTCACTGAATCGGGACATACCGAACACTGAAGCTTTCTTT.

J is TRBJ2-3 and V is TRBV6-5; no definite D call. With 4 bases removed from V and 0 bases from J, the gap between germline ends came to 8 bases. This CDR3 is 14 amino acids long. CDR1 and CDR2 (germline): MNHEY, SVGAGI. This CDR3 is CASSFSSSTDTQYF. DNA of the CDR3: TGTGCCAGCAGTTTTAGCAGTAGCACAGATACGCAGTATTTT.

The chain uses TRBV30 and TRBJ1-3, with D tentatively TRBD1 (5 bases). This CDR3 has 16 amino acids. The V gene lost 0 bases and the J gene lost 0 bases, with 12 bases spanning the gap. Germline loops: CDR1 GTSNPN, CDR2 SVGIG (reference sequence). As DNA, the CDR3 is TGTGCCTGGAGTGTACTGCAGGGAAACTCTGGAAACACCATATATTTT. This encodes CAWSVLQGNSGNTIYF.

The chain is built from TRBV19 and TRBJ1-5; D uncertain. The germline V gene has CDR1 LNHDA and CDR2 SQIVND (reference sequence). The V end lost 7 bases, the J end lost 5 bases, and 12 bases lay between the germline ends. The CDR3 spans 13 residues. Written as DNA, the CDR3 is TGTGCCAGTACCCCACAAATGGATCAGCCCCAGCATTTT. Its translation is CASTPQMDQPQHF.

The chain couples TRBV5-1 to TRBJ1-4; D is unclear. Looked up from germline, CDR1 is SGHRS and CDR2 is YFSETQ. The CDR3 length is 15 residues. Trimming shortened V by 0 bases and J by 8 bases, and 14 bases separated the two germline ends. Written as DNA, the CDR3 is TGCGCCAGCAGCTTGGTGGCCGCCCACGTGGAAAAACTGTTTTTT. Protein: CASSLVAAHVEKLFF. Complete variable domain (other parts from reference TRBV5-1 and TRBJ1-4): KAGVTQTPRYLIKTRGQQVTLSCSPISGHRSVSWYQQTPGQGLQFLFEYFSETQRNKGNFPGRFSGRQFSNSRSEMNVSTLELGDSALYLCASSLVAAHVEKLFFGSGTQLSVL.

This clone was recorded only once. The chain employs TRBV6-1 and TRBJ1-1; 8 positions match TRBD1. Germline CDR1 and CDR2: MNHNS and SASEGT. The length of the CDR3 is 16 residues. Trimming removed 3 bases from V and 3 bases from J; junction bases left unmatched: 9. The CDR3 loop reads CASSEGPTGGYTEAFF. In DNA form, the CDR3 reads TGTGCCAGCAGTGAGGGACCCACAGGGGGATACACTGAAGCTTTCTTT.

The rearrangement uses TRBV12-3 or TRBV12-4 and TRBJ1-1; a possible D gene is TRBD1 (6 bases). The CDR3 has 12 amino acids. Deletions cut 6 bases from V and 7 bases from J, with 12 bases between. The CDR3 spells CASSPGQFEAFF. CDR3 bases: TGTGCCAGCAGCCCCGGACAGTTTGAAGCTTTCTTT.

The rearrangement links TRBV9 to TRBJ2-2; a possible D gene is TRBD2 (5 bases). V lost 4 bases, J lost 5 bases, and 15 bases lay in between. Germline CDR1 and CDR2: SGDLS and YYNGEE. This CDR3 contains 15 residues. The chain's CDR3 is CASSPRLRWTGELFF. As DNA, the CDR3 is TGTGCCAGCAGCCCCAGACTAAGGTGGACCGGGGAGCTGTTTTTT.

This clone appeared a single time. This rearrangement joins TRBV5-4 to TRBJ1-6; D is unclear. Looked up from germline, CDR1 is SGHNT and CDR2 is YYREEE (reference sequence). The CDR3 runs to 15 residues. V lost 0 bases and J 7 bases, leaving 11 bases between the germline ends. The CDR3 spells CASSLDSGRNSPLHF. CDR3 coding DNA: TGTGCCAGCAGCTTGGATTCGGGGAGGAATTCACCCCTCCACTTT.

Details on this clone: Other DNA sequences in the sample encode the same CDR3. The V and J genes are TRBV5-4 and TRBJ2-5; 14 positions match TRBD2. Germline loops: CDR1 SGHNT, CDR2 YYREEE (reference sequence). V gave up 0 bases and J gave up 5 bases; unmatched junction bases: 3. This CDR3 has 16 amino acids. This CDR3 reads CASSLGLAGGQETQYF. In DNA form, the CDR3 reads TGTGCCAGCAGCTTGGGACTAGCGGGGGGGCAGGAGACCCAGTACTTC.

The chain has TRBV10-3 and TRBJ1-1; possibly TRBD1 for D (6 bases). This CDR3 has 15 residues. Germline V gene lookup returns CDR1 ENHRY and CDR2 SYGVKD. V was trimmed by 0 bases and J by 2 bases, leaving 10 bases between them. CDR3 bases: TGTGCCATCAGTGAGTCGGGGACAACCAACACTGAAGCTTTCTTT. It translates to CAISESGTTNTEAFF.

CDR3 sequence reads: CASSYRDRGAYEQYF. The CDR3 bases are TGTGCCAGCAGTTACCGGGACAGGGGGGCATACGAGCAGTACTTC. The V and J genes are TRBV6-5 and TRBJ2-7; 11 positions agree with TRBD1. This CDR3 contains 15 residues. CDR1 is MNHEY and CDR2 is SVGAGI in the germline V gene. The J segment lost 4 bases and the V segment lost 2 bases, leaving 4 bases of the junction unmatched.

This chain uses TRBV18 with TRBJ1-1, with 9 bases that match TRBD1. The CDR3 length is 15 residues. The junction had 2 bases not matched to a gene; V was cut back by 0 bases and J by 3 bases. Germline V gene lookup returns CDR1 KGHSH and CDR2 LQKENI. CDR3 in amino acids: CASSPPTGGDTEAFF. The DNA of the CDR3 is TGTGCCAGCTCACCACCGACAGGGGGTGACACTGAAGCTTTCTTT.

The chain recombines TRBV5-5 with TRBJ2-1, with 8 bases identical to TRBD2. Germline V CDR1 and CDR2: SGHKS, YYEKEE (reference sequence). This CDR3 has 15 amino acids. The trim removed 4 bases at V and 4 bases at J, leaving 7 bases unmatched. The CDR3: CASSPAGGSYNEQFF. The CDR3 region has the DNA TGTGCCAGCAGCCCCGCGGGGGGCTCTTACAATGAGCAGTTCTTC.

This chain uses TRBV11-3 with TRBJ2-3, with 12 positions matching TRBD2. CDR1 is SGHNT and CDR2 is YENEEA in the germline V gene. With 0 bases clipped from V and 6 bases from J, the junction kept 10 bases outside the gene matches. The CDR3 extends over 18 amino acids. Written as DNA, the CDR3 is TGTGCCAGCAGCTTAGATCGACTAGCGGGGGCGCCCGGGGATACGCAGTATTTT. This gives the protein CASSLDRLAGAPGDTQYF.

The chain's CDR3 is CASTVGRREAFF. The CDR3 region has the DNA TGTGCCAGCACGGTGGGGAGGCGTGAAGCTTTCTTT. The chain couples TRBV7-9 to TRBJ1-1, with unresolved D. This CDR3 has 12 amino acids. The V end lost 7 bases, the J end lost 7 bases, and 13 bases lay between the germline ends. Germline assignment: CDR1 SEHNR and CDR2 FQNEAQ (reference sequence).

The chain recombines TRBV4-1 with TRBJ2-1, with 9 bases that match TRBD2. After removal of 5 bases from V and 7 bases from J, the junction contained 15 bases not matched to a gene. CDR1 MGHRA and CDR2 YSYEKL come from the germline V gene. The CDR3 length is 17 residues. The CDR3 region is CASSATKVAGGSNEQFF. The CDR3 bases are TGCGCCAGCAGCGCAACAAAGGTGGCGGGGGGGAGTAATGAGCAGTTCTTC.

CDR3 region: CASSLVSGGVGNSPLHF. The CDR3 DNA follows: TGTGCCAGCAGCTTAGTTTCGGGAGGGGTGGGAAATTCACCCCTCCACTTT. V is TRBV7-9 and J is TRBJ1-6, with D perhaps matching TRBD1 (5 bases). The CDR3 sequence is 17 residues long. Trimming removed 1 base at V and 7 bases at J, with 17 bases between. CDR1 and CDR2 from the germline V gene are SEHNR and FQNEAQ (reference sequence).

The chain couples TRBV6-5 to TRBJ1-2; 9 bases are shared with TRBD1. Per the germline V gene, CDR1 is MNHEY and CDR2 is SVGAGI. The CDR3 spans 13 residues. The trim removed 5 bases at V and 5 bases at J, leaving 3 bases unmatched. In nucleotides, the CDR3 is TGTGCCAGCAGTCGGACAGGGGAATATGGCTACACCTTC. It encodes CASSRTGEYGYTF.

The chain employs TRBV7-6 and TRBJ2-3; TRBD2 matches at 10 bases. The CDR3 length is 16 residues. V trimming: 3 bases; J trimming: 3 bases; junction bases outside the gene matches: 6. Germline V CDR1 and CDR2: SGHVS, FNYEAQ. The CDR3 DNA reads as TGTGCCAGCAGCTTGGGTACTAGCGGGGAGACAGATACGCAGTATTTT. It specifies CASSLGTSGETDTQYF.